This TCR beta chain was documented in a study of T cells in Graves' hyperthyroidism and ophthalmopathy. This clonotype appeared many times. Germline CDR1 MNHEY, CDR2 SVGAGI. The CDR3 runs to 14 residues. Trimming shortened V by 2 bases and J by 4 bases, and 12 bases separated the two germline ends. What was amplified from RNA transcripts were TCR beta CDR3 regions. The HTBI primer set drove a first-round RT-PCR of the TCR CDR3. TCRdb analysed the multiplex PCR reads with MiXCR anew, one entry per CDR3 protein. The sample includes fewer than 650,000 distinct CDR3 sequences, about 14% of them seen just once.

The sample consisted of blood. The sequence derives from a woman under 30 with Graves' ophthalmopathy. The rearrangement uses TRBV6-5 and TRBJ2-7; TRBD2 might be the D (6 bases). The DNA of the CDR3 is TGTGCCAGCAGTTACATGGCGGGACCGTACGAGCAGTACTTC. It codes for CASSYMAGPYEQYF.